This T cell receptor (beta chain) was obtained from a study of blood T cell repertoires in COVID-19. The germline CDR1 and CDR2 sequences are ENHRY and SYGVKD. This CDR3 has 15 amino acids. After removal of 6 bases from V and 4 bases from J, the junction contained 0 bases not matched to a gene. Here immunoSEQ multiplex PCR was the method, and the copy in TCRdb shows in-frame clones only, minus some. The data contain more than 200,000 clones, around 87% of them seen just once; the ten biggest clones take up roughly 10%. This sequence originates from a woman aged 50 to 65 with COVID-19, enrolled during active disease. This chain connects TRBV10-3 to TRBJ2-1; TRBD2 aligns across 16 bases. Material for sequencing was peripheral blood. The CDR3 reads CAIRGLAGGYNEQFF. The DNA for the CDR3 is TGTGCCATCAGGGGACTAGCGGGGGGGTACAATGAGCAGTTCTTC.